Shown below are 28 T cell receptor beta chains from a single sample sequenced in a study of blood T cell repertoires in COVID-19. Clones were sequenced by immunoSEQ multiplex PCR, and TCRdb holds only the in-frame ones, with some missing. The sample has approximately 290,000 clones, about nine tenths seen once; the top ten hold roughly an eighth. The sequenced material came from peripheral blood. These receptors were obtained from a woman aged 55 to 70 with acute or convalescent COVID-19.

The V gene is TRBV7-8, the J gene TRBJ1-4; D unclear. Germline CDR1 is SGHVS and CDR2 is FQNEAQ. The CDR3 consists of 15 residues. Trimming pared 5 bases from V and 0 bases from J, leaving 10 bases between. CDR3 bases: TGTGCCAGCAGCCCAGGTGGTGCAACTAATGAAAAACTGTTTTTT. Its translation: CASSPGGATNEKLFF.

The chain uses TRBV11-2 and TRBJ1-3, with 10 bases identical to TRBD1. The CDR3 length is 16 residues. V lost 1 base to trimming and J lost 0 bases; unmatched junction nucleotides: 0. Per the germline V gene, CDR1 is SGHAT and CDR2 is FQNNGV. The CDR3 sequence: CASSLGTGGSGNTIYF. For the CDR3, the DNA is TGTGCCAGCAGCTTAGGGACAGGGGGCTCTGGAAACACCATATATTTT.

The V call is TRBV10-2, the J call TRBJ1-5; 8 bases are shared with TRBD1. Germline V gives CDR1 WSHSY, CDR2 SAAADI. V trimming: 5 bases; J trimming: 6 bases; junction bases outside the gene matches: 9. This CDR3 region has 15 residues. CDR3 DNA: TGCGCCAGCAGTCGACGCAGGGGGCAATCTCAGCCCCAGCATTTT. Translation: CASSRRRGQSQPQHF.

DNA for the CDR3: TGTGCCAGCAGCCAAGTACTAGCGGGAACGGGTGAGCAGTTCTTC. This codes for CASSQVLAGTGEQFF. This chain uses TRBV14 with TRBJ2-1; 10 bases are a match to TRBD2. CDR1 is SGHDN, CDR2 FVKESK, per germline. This CDR3 contains 15 residues. After removal of 1 base from V and 9 bases from J, the junction contained 6 bases not matched to a gene. Complete variable domain (other parts from reference TRBV14 and TRBJ2-1): EAGVTQFPSHSVIEKGQTVTLRCDPISGHDNLYWYRRVMGKEIKFLLHFVKESKQDESGMPNNRFLAERTGGTYSTLKVQPAELEDSGVYFCASSQVLAGTGEQFFGPGTRLTVL.

This chain links TRBV3-1 (or the pseudogene TRBV3-2) with TRBJ2-7; TRBD1 aligns across 9 bases. V lost 1 base to trimming and J lost 2 bases; unmatched junction nucleotides: 6. Germline lookup yields CDR1 LGHDT and CDR2 YNNKEL (reference sequence). The CDR3 length is 16 residues. DNA of the CDR3: TGTGCCAGCAGCCAAGCCCTGGACAGGGGACCCTACGAGCAGTACTTC. It is translated as CASSQALDRGPYEQYF.

In this sample, this clone turned up a few times. This rearrangement joins TRBV29-1 to TRBJ1-5; D is perhaps TRBD1 (5 bases). The CDR3 spans 13 residues. Between the trimmed V and J ends, which lost 7 bases and 3 bases, there was a span of 13 bases. From germline, CDR1 is SQVTM and CDR2 ANQGSEA. CDR3 nucleotides: TGCAGCGCCCGACGGGGGGACAATCAGCCCCAGCATTTT. Translation gives CSARRGDNQPQHF.

The chain has TRBV4-2 and TRBJ1-2; D ambiguous. V was shortened by 0 bases and J by 3 bases, with 14 bases between the two germline ends. This CDR3 spans 16 amino acids. CDR1 and CDR2 (germline): LGHNA, YNFKEQ. The CDR3 is CASSQEGGRSHYGYTF. The CDR3 nucleotides are TGTGCCAGCAGCCAAGAAGGTGGGCGAAGCCACTATGGCTACACCTTC.

The gene calls are TRBV7-2 and TRBJ2-7; D might be TRBD1 (6 bases). The CDR3 runs to 14 residues. The V gene's germline CDR1 is SGHTA and CDR2 FQGNSA. Trimming pared 5 bases from V and 4 bases from J, leaving 15 bases between. CDR3 amino acids: CASSGTGHHYEQYF. For the CDR3, the DNA is TGTGCCAGCAGCGGTACGGGACACCATTACGAGCAGTACTTC.

The J gene is TRBJ2-7, the V gene TRBV12-3 or TRBV12-4; D is undetermined. V shed 5 bases and J shed 3 bases, with 5 bases lying between them. This CDR3 comprises 11 residues. The CDR3 is CASSLYYEQYF. In DNA form, the CDR3 reads TGTGCCAGCAGTCTATACTACGAGCAGTACTTC.

This chain links TRBV7-8 with TRBJ2-1, with 7 bases fitting TRBD1. This CDR3 comprises 14 residues. Germline loops: CDR1 SGHVS, CDR2 FQNEAQ. With V trimmed by 5 bases and J by 4 bases, 5 bases remained unmatched. The CDR3 sequence: CASSPDRRYNEQFF. For the CDR3, the DNA is TGTGCCAGCAGCCCGGACAGGAGATACAATGAGCAGTTCTTC.

The rearrangement links TRBV3-1 (or the pseudogene TRBV3-2) to TRBJ1-5; D remains ambiguous. V lost 0 bases and J lost 4, with 10 bases in between. Germline assignment: CDR1 LGHDT and CDR2 YNNKEL (reference sequence). The CDR3 runs to 15 residues. CDR3: CASSQDRGRNQPQHF. The DNA for the CDR3 is TGTGCCAGCAGCCAAGATCGAGGGCGGAATCAGCCCCAGCATTTT.

The chain employs TRBV24-1 and TRBJ2-1, with TRBD1 as a possible D gene (6 bases). V lost 5 bases, J lost 5 bases, and 18 bases lay in between. CDR3 length equals 16 residues. Germline CDR1 KGHDR, CDR2 SFDVKD. CDR3 coding DNA: TGTGCCACCAGTGCCCTAGAGGGGGTCGACGACAATGAGCAGTTCTTC. This encodes CATSALEGVDDNEQFF.

The J gene is TRBJ2-1, the V gene TRBV2, with 8 bases fitting TRBD2. Germline values: CDR1 SNHLY, CDR2 FYNNEI. After removal of 1 base from V and 7 bases from J, the junction contained 6 bases not matched to a gene. This CDR3 has 15 amino acids. The CDR3 DNA follows: TGTGCCAGCAGTGAAGAACGGGAGGGCCGTAATGAGCAGTTCTTC. It translates to CASSEEREGRNEQFF.

J is TRBJ2-1 and V is TRBV10-3; 9 bases line up with TRBD2. V lost 4 bases to trimming and J lost 9 bases; unmatched junction nucleotides: 13. There are 16 residues in the CDR3. The germline V gene encodes CDR1 ENHRY and CDR2 SYGVKD. CDR3 loop: CAISGSGGRAKSEQFF. The CDR3 DNA reads TGTGCCATCAGTGGGTCTGGCGGGAGGGCCAAGAGTGAGCAGTTCTTC.

This rearrangement joins TRBV6-2 or TRBV6-3 to TRBJ1-2; D is possibly TRBD1 (5 bases). The germline CDR1 and CDR2 sequences are MNHEY and SVGEGT. There are 13 residues in the CDR3. V was pared by 2 bases and J by 7 bases, with 11 bases between. CDR3 nucleotides: TGTGCCAGCAGTTACGGGGGGGTGAGTGGCTACACCTTC. The encoded protein is CASSYGGVSGYTF.

This chain uses TRBV18 with TRBJ2-3; D is ambiguous. CDR3 length: 13 residues. CDR1 is KGHSH and CDR2 is LQKENI in the germline V gene. The germline V and J ends were trimmed by 3 bases and 2 bases, with 6 bases remaining between them. The CDR3 nucleotides read TGTGCCAGCTCACCTCGAGACACAGATACGCAGTATTTT. Translated, it gives CASSPRDTDTQYF.

J is TRBJ2-7 and V is TRBV6-2 or TRBV6-3; the D gene is possibly TRBD2 (5 bases). Germline CDR1 is MNHEY and CDR2 is SVGEGT. CDR3 length: 14 amino acids. V was trimmed by 2 bases and J by 0 bases, leaving 8 bases between them. The CDR3 nucleotides read TGTGCCAGCAGTTACACGGGGATCTCCTACGAGCAGTACTTC. Translating it yields CASSYTGISYEQYF.

This clone appeared once. V gene TRBV4-3 combines with J gene TRBJ2-7, with 9 bases lining up with TRBD1. V trimming: 4 bases; J trimming: 2 bases; junction bases outside the gene matches: 9. Germline V gene sequence: CDR1 LGHNA, CDR2 YSLEER. This CDR3 has 16 amino acids. CDR3 nucleotides: TGCGCCAGCAGCCCCCACCGACAGGGGGGAACCTACGAGCAGTACTTC. Protein product: CASSPHRQGGTYEQYF.

The V call is TRBV4-2, the J call TRBJ2-1, with 8 nucleotides matching TRBD2. Germline V gene sequence: CDR1 LGHNA, CDR2 YNFKEQ. With V trimmed by 0 bases and J by 8 bases, 6 bases remained unmatched. The CDR3 length is 15 residues. For the CDR3, the DNA is TGTGCCAGCAGCCAAGATGTAGGGACTAGGGATGAGCAGTTCTTC. It yields the protein CASSQDVGTRDEQFF.

The genes are TRBV29-1 and TRBJ2-1; 10 bases align to TRBD2. The germline gives CDR1 SQVTM, CDR2 ANQGSEA. Germline trimming cut 7 bases from V and 8 bases from J; bases unmatched to any gene: 11. This CDR3 comprises 14 residues. The CDR3 nucleotides read TGCAGCGCCCCACCCCTCAGCGGGAGGGATGAGCAGTTCTTC. Translating it yields CSAPPLSGRDEQFF.

CDR3 in amino acids: CASSPLTSGGAEQYF. DNA for the CDR3: TGTGCCAGCAGTCCACTGACTAGCGGGGGGGCCGAGCAGTACTTC. The chain links TRBV6-5 to TRBJ2-7, with 14 positions matching TRBD2. Germline trimming cut 5 bases from V and 6 bases from J; bases unmatched to any gene: 6. Germline CDR1 is MNHEY and CDR2 is SVGAGI. The CDR3 has 15 residues.

The chain carries TRBV28 and TRBJ1-2; no clear D gene. Trimming left V 2 bases short and J 4 bases short, with 8 bases between. In germline, CDR1 is MDHEN, CDR2 SYDVKM. This CDR3 region has 13 residues. CDR3 DNA sequence: TGTGCCAGCAGTTTACGGGGTTCCTATGGCTACACCTTC. Protein sequence: CASSLRGSYGYTF.

The V call is TRBV6-2 or TRBV6-3, the J call TRBJ1-5, with 8 bases lining up with TRBD1. The CDR3 is 15 residues long. The V gene's germline CDR1 is MNHEY and CDR2 SVGEGT. V dropped 4 bases and J dropped 4; count of bases not matched to a gene: 6. The CDR3 nucleotides are TGTGCCAGCAGTTTCCCGAGGACAGGGAATCAGCCCCAGCATTTT. It yields the protein CASSFPRTGNQPQHF.

Points on this clone: The sample has other DNA sequences that encode this CDR3 too. J is TRBJ2-7 and V is TRBV28, with D maybe TRBD1 (5 bases). The germline V gene encodes CDR1 MDHEN and CDR2 SYDVKM. CDR3 length: 12 amino acids. Trimming removed 7 bases from V and 4 bases from J, with 11 bases in between. This CDR3 reads CASTAGLYEQYF. The CDR3 nucleotides read TGTGCCAGCACTGCAGGGCTTTACGAGCAGTACTTC.

The chain carries TRBV2 and TRBJ2-7; 12 bases align to TRBD2. The germline CDR1 and CDR2 sequences are SNHLY and FYNNEI. This CDR3 has 14 residues. Trimming at V came to 6 bases and at J to 3 bases, leaving 3 bases not matched to a gene. CDR3 coding DNA: TGTGCCAGCAGGGAGACTAGCGGGGGCTACGAGCAGTACTTC. It translates to CASRETSGGYEQYF.

The gene calls are TRBV11-3 and TRBJ2-5, with TRBD2 identical over 9 bases. Germline V gene data show CDR1 as SGHNT and CDR2 as YENEEA. V was clipped by 1 base and J by 4 bases; unmatched bases: 7. CDR3 length: 16 amino acids. The CDR3 protein is CASSLGRGRGRETQYF. The DNA of the CDR3 is TGTGCCAGCAGCTTAGGGCGCGGGAGGGGGCGAGAGACCCAGTACTTC.

The V call is TRBV5-5, the J call TRBJ1-3; D is perhaps TRBD1 (6 bases). The CDR3 loop spans 16 amino acids. Germline V gene sequence: CDR1 SGHKS, CDR2 YYEKEE (reference sequence). Trimming took off 7 bases at V and 0 bases at J, with 17 bases between the two ends. CDR3 bases: TGTGCCAGCGTCCGTGGGGGCGATGCCTCTGGAAACACCATATATTTT. It specifies CASVRGGDASGNTIYF.

The chain has TRBV29-1 and TRBJ1-5; TRBD1 aligns across 9 bases. Germline CDR1 SQVTM, CDR2 ANQGSEA. The CDR3 has 14 residues. Trimming took 6 bases from V and 5 from J; bases not matched to a gene: 8. The CDR3 loop reads CSVGEGTGHQPQHF. CDR3 coding DNA: TGCAGCGTGGGGGAAGGGACAGGGCATCAGCCCCAGCATTTT. The variable domain in full, with the rest retrieved from reference TRBV29-1 and TRBJ1-5, is SAVISQKPSRDICQRGTSLTIQCQVDSQVTMMFWYRQQPGQSLTLIATANQGSEATYESGFVIDKFPISRPNLTFSTLTVSNMSPEDSSIYLCSVGEGTGHQPQHFGDGTRLSIL.